This T cell receptor (beta chain) derives from a study of cytomegalovirus exposure and HLA in healthy donors. Turning to the study itself: Genotyping of more than 300 donors showed that about 79% belonged to the Caucasian-associated ancestry cluster. Study-level points and caveats: Most TCR sequences were rare, but some public TCRs occurred in many donors.

Concerning this clone itself: Its antigen is undetermined.

Use of 60 Vbeta and 13 Jbeta primers characterized the PCR. Method: immunoSEQ multiplex PCR; TCRdb's copy keeps in-frame clones and lacks some. This sample has over 150,000 clones, with around 77% found just once. The length of the CDR3 is 16 residues. Losses at the gene ends were 3 bases for V and 6 bases for J; bases not matched to a gene: 9. Looked up from germline, CDR1 is SGHTA and CDR2 is FQGNSA. The source of this sequence is a woman aged 25 to 39 in good health and CMV-seronegative. The sequenced sample consisted of PBMCs. The V gene is TRBV7-2, the J gene TRBJ2-1; 9 bases are shared with TRBD2. The CDR3 protein is CASSFPTSGWGNEQFF. DNA of the CDR3: TGTGCCAGCAGCTTCCCTACTAGCGGGTGGGGCAATGAGCAGTTCTTC.